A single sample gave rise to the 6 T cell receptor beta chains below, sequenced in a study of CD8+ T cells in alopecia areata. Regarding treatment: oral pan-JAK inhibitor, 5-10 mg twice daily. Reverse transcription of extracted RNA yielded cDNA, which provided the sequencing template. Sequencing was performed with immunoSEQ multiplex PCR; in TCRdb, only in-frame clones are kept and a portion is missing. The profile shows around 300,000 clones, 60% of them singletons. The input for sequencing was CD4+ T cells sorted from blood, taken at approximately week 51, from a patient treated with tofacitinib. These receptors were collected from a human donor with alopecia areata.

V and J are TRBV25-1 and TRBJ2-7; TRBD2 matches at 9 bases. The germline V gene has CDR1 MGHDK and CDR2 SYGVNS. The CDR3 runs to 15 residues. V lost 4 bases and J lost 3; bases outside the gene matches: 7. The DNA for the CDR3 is TGTGCCAGCAGTGCGAAGGTAGCGGGGGACTACGAGCAGTACTTC. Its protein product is CASSAKVAGDYEQYF.

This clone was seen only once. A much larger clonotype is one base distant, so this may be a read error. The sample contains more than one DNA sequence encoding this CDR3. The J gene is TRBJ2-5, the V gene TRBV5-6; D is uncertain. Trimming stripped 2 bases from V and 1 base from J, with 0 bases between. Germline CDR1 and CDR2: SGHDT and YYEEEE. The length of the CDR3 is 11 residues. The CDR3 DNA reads TGTGCCAGCAGCTTCCAAGAGACCCAGTACTTC. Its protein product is CASSFQETQYF.

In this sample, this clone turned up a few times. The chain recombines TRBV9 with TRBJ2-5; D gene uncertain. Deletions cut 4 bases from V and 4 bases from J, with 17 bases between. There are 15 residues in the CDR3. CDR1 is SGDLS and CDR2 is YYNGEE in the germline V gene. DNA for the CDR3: TGTGCCAGCAGCCGTACCCCGACCCATTTAGAGACCCAGTACTTC. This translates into CASSRTPTHLETQYF.

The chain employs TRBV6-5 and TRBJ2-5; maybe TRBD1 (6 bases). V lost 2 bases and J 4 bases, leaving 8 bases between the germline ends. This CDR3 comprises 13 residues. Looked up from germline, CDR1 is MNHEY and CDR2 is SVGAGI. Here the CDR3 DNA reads TGTGCCAGCAGTTACGTCAGGGGAGAGACCCAGTACTTC. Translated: CASSYVRGETQYF.

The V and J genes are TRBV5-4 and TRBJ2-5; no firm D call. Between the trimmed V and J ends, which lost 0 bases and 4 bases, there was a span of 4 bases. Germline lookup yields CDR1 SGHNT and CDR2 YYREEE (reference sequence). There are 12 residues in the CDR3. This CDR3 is CASSLAPETQYF. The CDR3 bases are TGTGCCAGCAGCTTGGCCCCAGAGACCCAGTACTTC.

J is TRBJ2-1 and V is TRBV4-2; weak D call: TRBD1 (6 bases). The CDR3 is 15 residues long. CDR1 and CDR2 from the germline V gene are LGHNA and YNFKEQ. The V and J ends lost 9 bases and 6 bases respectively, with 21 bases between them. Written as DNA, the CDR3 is TGTGCCAGTACTAAAGGGACACGAGAATTCAATGAGCAGTTCTTC. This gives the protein CASTKGTREFNEQFF.